A single sample is the source of the 26 T cell receptor beta chains below, sequenced in a study of shared clonotypes between healthy human individuals. Data came from immunoSEQ multiplex PCR; TCRdb stores just in-frame clones and leaves some out. Of fewer than 1.4 million clones listed, roughly 74% are singletons. Sample: memory CD4+ T cells from PBMCs. Subset given: CD45RA-negative fraction. Receptors originate from a man aged 18-30 years in good health. Some clones in this sample may be carry-over from other donors' samples.

A few counts support this clone. A much larger clone lies one base from this, so it may be a read error. The chain combines TRBV4-1 with TRBJ2-1, with 8 positions matching TRBD2. The V gene end was trimmed by 1 base and the J gene end by 10 bases; junction bases not matched to a gene: 12. Per germline, CDR1 MGHRA and CDR2 YSYEKL. CDR3 size: 16 residues. CDR3 DNA sequence: TGCGCCAGCAGCCAAGCCGAGCGGGAGATCGGTAGGGAGCAGTTCTTC. It specifies CASSQAEREIGREQFF.

The chain employs TRBV18 and TRBJ2-7; D uncertain. This CDR3 region has 13 residues. CDR1 and CDR2 (germline): KGHSH, LQKENI. Trimming left V 3 bases short and J 6 bases short, with 12 bases between. This CDR3 is CASSPSRVGEQYF. CDR3 coding DNA: TGTGCCAGCTCACCCTCAAGGGTTGGCGAGCAGTACTTC.

Comments on this clone: One end of the junction varies from germline; a read error may be responsible. The V and J genes are TRBV29-1 and TRBJ2-3; D is uncertain. CDR3 length equals 15 residues. Germline V gives CDR1 SQVTM, CDR2 ANQGSEA. Here the CDR3 reads CSAELAWTITDTQYF. The CDR3 DNA follows: TGCAGCGCTGAACTGGCATGGACCATCACAGATACGCAGTATTTT.

This rearrangement joins TRBV7-2 to TRBJ2-7; tentative D call: TRBD1 (6 bases). With 2 bases removed from V and 0 bases from J, the gap between germline ends came to 17 bases. Germline-derived CDR1 and CDR2 are SGHTA and FQGNSA. CDR3 length: 17 amino acids. CDR3 residues: CASSLIDGGRGSYEQYF. The CDR3 nucleotides are TGTGCCAGCAGCTTAATTGATGGTGGCAGGGGCTCCTACGAGCAGTACTTC. The full variable domain, rest sourced from reference TRBV7-2 and TRBJ2-7, is GAGVSQSPSNKVTEKGKDVELRCDPISGHTALYWYRQSLGQGLEFLIYFQGNSAPDKSGLPSDRFSAERTGGSVSTLTIQRTQQEDSAVYLCASSLIDGGRGSYEQYFGPGTRLTVT.

J is TRBJ2-5 and V is TRBV5-1; D might be TRBD1 (6 bases). From germline, CDR1 is SGHRS and CDR2 YFSETQ. This CDR3 has 13 residues. Trimming shortened V by 1 base and J by 4 bases, and 8 bases separated the two germline ends. The CDR3 sequence: CASSLPRGETQYF. The CDR3 DNA follows: TGCGCCAGCAGCTTGCCCAGGGGAGAGACCCAGTACTTC.

This clone was counted a single time. The CDR3 DNA reads TGTGCCAGCAGTCGGACAGGGTCTGGCTACACCTTC. The encoded protein is CASSRTGSGYTF. This chain links TRBV2 with TRBJ1-2; TRBD1 aligns across 8 bases. Germline trimming cut 5 bases from V and 7 bases from J; bases unmatched to any gene: 3. The CDR3 loop spans 12 amino acids. Looked up from germline, CDR1 is SNHLY and CDR2 is FYNNEI.

The J gene is TRBJ1-4, the V gene TRBV19, with D possibly matching TRBD1 (5 bases). Germline V gene data show CDR1 as LNHDA and CDR2 as SQIVND (reference sequence). The CDR3 sequence is 16 residues long. The V gene lost 5 bases and the J gene lost 0 bases, with 13 bases spanning the gap. The CDR3 nucleotides read TGTGCCAGTAGTTCCCGGGACCCAACAACTAATGAAAAACTGTTTTTT. Its protein is CASSSRDPTTNEKLFF. The whole variable domain, remainder taken from reference TRBV19 and TRBJ1-4, is DGGITQSPKYLFRKEGQNVTLSCEQNLNHDAMYWYRQDPGQGLRLIYYSQIVNDFQKGDIAEGYSVSREKKESFPLTVTSAQKNPTAFYLCASSSRDPTTNEKLFFGSGTQLSVL.

The J gene is TRBJ1-1, the V gene TRBV2; the D gene is possibly TRBD1 (6 bases). V lost 8 bases, J lost 1 base, and 11 bases lay in between. The length of the CDR3 is 13 residues. Looked up from germline, CDR1 is SNHLY and CDR2 is FYNNEI. DNA of the CDR3: TGTGCCAGCGACAGGACGGGGAACACTGAAGCTTTCTTT. Protein sequence: CASDRTGNTEAFF. The variable domain in full, with the rest retrieved from reference TRBV2 and TRBJ1-1, is EPEVTQTPSHQVTQMGQEVILRCVPISNHLYFYWYRQILGQKVEFLVSFYNNEISEKSEIFDDQFSVERPDGSNFTLKIRSTKLEDSAMYFCASDRTGNTEAFFGQGTRLTVV.

This clone was seen once. The V gene is TRBV28, the J gene TRBJ2-6; 7 bases map to TRBD1. The CDR3 contains 19 residues. V lost 6 bases to trimming and J lost 1 base; unmatched junction nucleotides: 15. Germline V gives CDR1 MDHEN, CDR2 SYDVKM. The CDR3 loop reads CASSGATGPFRSGANVLTF. CDR3 DNA sequence: TGTGCCAGCAGCGGTGCGACAGGGCCCTTTAGGTCTGGGGCCAACGTCCTGACTTTC.

The chain has TRBV5-1 and TRBJ2-3; either TRBD1 or TRBD2 may fit D (6 bases each). V was shortened by 1 base and J by 0 bases, with 9 bases between the two germline ends. CDR1 SGHRS and CDR2 YFSETQ come from the germline V gene. The CDR3 length is 15 residues. The CDR3 here is CASSLTGRSTDTQYF. DNA for the CDR3: TGCGCCAGCAGCTTGACAGGGAGGAGCACAGATACGCAGTATTTT. Drawing the rest from reference TRBV5-1 and TRBJ2-3, the complete variable domain is KAGVTQTPRYLIKTRGQQVTLSCSPISGHRSVSWYQQTPGQGLQFLFEYFSETQRNKGNFPGRFSGRQFSNSRSEMNVSTLELGDSALYLCASSLTGRSTDTQYFGPGTRLTVL.

J is TRBJ1-6 and V is TRBV7-8; D gene uncertain. V was trimmed by 5 bases and J by 4 bases, leaving 12 bases between them. Per germline, CDR1 SGHVS and CDR2 FQNEAQ. This CDR3 is 15 amino acids long. This chain's CDR3 is CASSLTQQYNSPLHF. The CDR3, as DNA: TGTGCCAGCAGCCTAACCCAGCAATATAATTCACCCCTCCACTTT. The entire variable domain, with the rest obtained from reference TRBV7-8 and TRBJ1-6, is as follows: GAGVSQSPRYKVAKRGQDVALRCDPISGHVSLFWYQQALGQGPEFLTYFQNEAQLDKSGLPSDRFFAERPEGSVSTLKIQRTQQEDSAVYLCASSLTQQYNSPLHFGNGTRLTVT.

This clone was found a few times. The rearrangement links TRBV25-1 to TRBJ1-1, with D perhaps matching TRBD1 (5 bases). The CDR3 runs 11 residues. Trimming took off 6 bases at V and 5 bases at J, with 7 bases between the two ends. Germline CDR1 reads MGHDK; CDR2 reads SYGVNS. CDR3 sequence: CASRRTTEAFF. CDR3 DNA: TGTGCCAGCAGGAGGACAACTGAAGCTTTCTTT.

The chain uses TRBV4-1 and TRBJ1-5; weak D call: TRBD1 (5 bases). This CDR3 has 15 residues. The germline gives CDR1 MGHRA, CDR2 YSYEKL. V dropped 3 bases and J dropped 0 bases, with 9 bases sitting between them. The CDR3 protein is CASSQQGLSNQPQHF. CDR3 nucleotides: TGCGCCAGCAGCCAGCAGGGCCTTAGCAATCAGCCCCAGCATTTT.

This chain joins TRBV28 and TRBJ1-2, with unresolved D. CDR3 size: 12 residues. Deletions cut 5 bases from V and 7 bases from J, with 11 bases between. CDR1 MDHEN and CDR2 SYDVKM come from the germline V gene. CDR3 nucleotides: TGTGCCAGCAGTACGGTCCAGAGTGGCTACACCTTC. Protein sequence: CASSTVQSGYTF.

The chain uses TRBV7-8 and TRBJ2-1; 11 bases agree with TRBD2. The V gene's germline CDR1 is SGHVS and CDR2 FQNEAQ. The CDR3 is made up of 17 amino acids. Trimming cost V 0 bases and J 3 bases; bases outside gene matches: 4. The CDR3 bases are TGTGCCAGCAGCTTAGCAGTAGCGGGAGGGAGCTACAATGAGCAGTTCTTC. Translating gives CASSLAVAGGSYNEQFF.

The genes are TRBV5-6 and TRBJ2-3; 13 bases are a match to TRBD2. The CDR3 covers 17 residues. The V segment lost 4 bases and the J segment 3 bases; nucleotides outside the gene matches: 8. Germline CDR1 reads SGHDT; CDR2 reads YYEEEE. The CDR3 reads CASSHGTSGIRTDTQYF. CDR3 sequence (DNA): TGTGCCAGCAGCCACGGGACTAGCGGGATTCGTACAGATACGCAGTATTTT.

This chain joins TRBV11-2 and TRBJ1-2, with TRBD1 identical over 7 bases. The length of the CDR3 is 15 residues. The germline gives CDR1 SGHAT, CDR2 FQNNGV. The J segment lost 1 base and the V segment lost 0 bases, leaving 2 bases of the junction unmatched. CDR3 region: CASSLDGTVNYGYTF. The CDR3 nucleotides are TGTGCCAGCAGCTTAGACGGGACAGTTAACTATGGCTACACCTTC.

Notes on this clone: The same CDR3 is also encoded by other DNA sequences in this sample. The chain has TRBV5-1 and TRBJ2-1; 7 positions match TRBD2. V dropped 0 bases and J dropped 5; count of bases not matched to a gene: 5. There are 15 residues in the CDR3. Germline CDR1 and CDR2: SGHRS and YFSETQ. CDR3 region: CASSLGLAVNNEQFF. The CDR3 DNA is TGCGCCAGCAGCTTGGGACTAGCTGTAAACAATGAGCAGTTCTTC. The entire variable domain, with the rest obtained from reference TRBV5-1 and TRBJ2-1, is as follows: KAGVTQTPRYLIKTRGQQVTLSCSPISGHRSVSWYQQTPGQGLQFLFEYFSETQRNKGNFPGRFSGRQFSNSRSEMNVSTLELGDSALYLCASSLGLAVNNEQFFGPGTRLTVL.

The chain links TRBV19 to TRBJ2-7, with a tentative D call TRBD1 (6 bases). The CDR3 consists of 16 residues. Germline lookup yields CDR1 LNHDA and CDR2 SQIVND (reference sequence). The V end was cut by 3 bases, the J end by 2 bases, with 17 bases between. CDR3: CASSISGQRIPYEQYF. CDR3 DNA sequence: TGTGCCAGTAGTATCTCAGGACAGCGTATTCCCTACGAGCAGTACTTC.

This chain joins TRBV15 and TRBJ2-3; TRBD2 is a possible D gene (6 bases). The CDR3 is 13 amino acids. Germline assignment: CDR1 LNHNV and CDR2 YYDKDF (reference sequence). The V gene lost 0 bases and the J gene lost 10 bases, with 11 bases spanning the gap. DNA of the CDR3: TGTGCCACCAGCAGAGATGCGGGAAGGTCGCAGTATTTT. This sequence encodes CATSRDAGRSQYF.

The V and J genes are TRBV2 and TRBJ1-2; TRBD1 aligns across 7 bases. CDR1 SNHLY and CDR2 FYNNEI come from the germline V gene. The V and J ends lost 5 bases and 6 bases, in that order; junction bases with no gene match: 3. The CDR3 has 12 amino acids. This CDR3 is CASSLTGDGYTF. The CDR3 region has the DNA TGTGCCAGCAGTCTTACAGGGGATGGCTACACCTTC.

This clone is a singleton in its sample. This chain joins TRBV6-4 and TRBJ2-3, with D tentatively TRBD1 or TRBD2 (5 bases each). CDR1 and CDR2 from the germline V gene are MRHNA and SNTAGT. CDR3 length equals 15 residues. V was trimmed by 6 bases and J by 4 bases, leaving 17 bases between them. This CDR3 reads CASRKGTGLADTQYF. CDR3 sequence (DNA): TGTGCCAGCAGGAAGGGGACCGGACTGGCAGATACGCAGTATTTT.

This clone was detected only once. This rearrangement joins TRBV2 to TRBJ2-7, with 7 positions matching TRBD2. The CDR3 has 19 residues. Unmatched junction bases numbered 21, after V lost 1 base and J lost 6 bases. Germline-derived CDR1 and CDR2 are SNHLY and FYNNEI. CDR3 nucleotides: TGTGCCAGCAGTGAAGGGGCTTTGTTTAGGCGCCGGGGGGTCGGCGAGCAGTACTTC. Protein sequence: CASSEGALFRRRGVGEQYF.

The rearrangement uses TRBV19 and TRBJ2-7; perhaps TRBD1 as D (6 bases). This CDR3 comprises 15 residues. Trimming removed 4 bases at V and 1 base at J, with 14 bases between. Germline V gene lookup returns CDR1 LNHDA and CDR2 SQIVND (reference sequence). In DNA, the CDR3 is TGTGCCAGTAGTAAGTCGGCAGGGGAGTCCTACGAGCAGTACTTC. Translating it yields CASSKSAGESYEQYF.

The chain joins TRBV6-5 to TRBJ2-5; 7 positions agree with TRBD1. Germline CDR1 MNHEY, CDR2 SVGAGI. There are 14 residues in the CDR3. The V gene end was trimmed by 5 bases and the J gene end by 0 bases; junction bases not matched to a gene: 3. The CDR3 sequence is CASSRGTDQETQYF. The CDR3 DNA reads as TGTGCCAGCAGTCGAGGGACAGACCAAGAGACCCAGTACTTC.

This chain links TRBV9 with TRBJ2-2; D ambiguous. Germline V gene data show CDR1 as SGDLS and CDR2 as YYNGEE. The CDR3 has 14 residues. Trimming took 1 base from V and 4 from J, leaving 8 bases between them. CDR3 loop: CASSVLSGTGELFF. CDR3 bases: TGTGCCAGCAGCGTACTTTCGGGCACCGGGGAGCTGTTTTTT.